These 29 T cell receptor beta chains were sequenced from one sample in a study of T cell responses to AZD1222 COVID-19 vaccine. TCRdb keeps only in-frame clones here, not all; method: immunoSEQ multiplex PCR. The sample records about 180,000 clones, around 89% being singletons. The starting material was peripheral blood, obtained on day 0 of AZD1222 vaccination. The receptors shown here come from an adult in good health.

The J gene is TRBJ2-2, the V gene TRBV7-3; no definite D call. This CDR3 spans 17 amino acids. Trimming pared 4 bases from V and 3 bases from J, leaving 18 bases between. The germline V gene encodes CDR1 SGHTA and CDR2 FQGTGA. CDR3 nucleotides: TGTGCCAGCAGCTCCCCTACTATGGTTTCTTACACCGGGGAGCTGTTTTTT. Translating gives CASSSPTMVSYTGELFF.

The chain couples TRBV19 to TRBJ1-5, with 7 bases fitting TRBD1. This CDR3 is built from 14 residues. Looked up from germline, CDR1 is LNHDA and CDR2 is SQIVND (reference sequence). J gave up 4 bases and V 6 bases, and 6 bases lay outside the gene matches. CDR3 sequence: CASRGGQRNQPQHF. The CDR3 nucleotides read TGTGCCAGTAGGGGGGGACAGCGAAATCAGCCCCAGCATTTT.

The chain carries TRBV5-5 and TRBJ2-4; unclear D gene. CDR3 length: 16 residues. The germline CDR1 and CDR2 sequences are SGHKS and YYEKEE (reference sequence). The ends were cut back, 0 bases at V and 0 bases at J, with 10 bases in the middle. The CDR3 loop reads CASSLGVTAAKNIQYF. Here the CDR3 DNA reads TGTGCCAGCAGCTTGGGAGTGACGGCAGCCAAAAACATTCAGTACTTC.

This sequence joins TRBV4-2 and TRBJ2-5; D possibly corresponds to TRBD1 (6 bases). CDR1 LGHNA and CDR2 YNFKEQ come from the germline V gene. Trimming pared 0 bases from V and 5 bases from J, leaving 10 bases between. This CDR3 is built from 14 residues. The CDR3 is CASSQDGTSETQYF. CDR3 in DNA: TGTGCCAGCAGCCAAGATGGGACATCGGAGACCCAGTACTTC.

The rearrangement uses TRBV27 and TRBJ1-1, with D possibly being TRBD1 (5 bases). CDR1 and CDR2 (germline): MNHEY, SMNVEV (reference sequence). This CDR3 has 17 residues. V lost 4 bases and J 1 base, leaving 19 bases between the germline ends. The CDR3 DNA follows: TGTGCCAGCAGTTCCCATCCAGGGTCGCGAGCGAACACTGAAGCTTTCTTT. Amino acids: CASSSHPGSRANTEAFF.

This clone showed up just once. V gene TRBV7-2 combines with J gene TRBJ1-5, with 8 bases aligning to TRBD1. Germline CDR1 and CDR2: SGHTA and FQGNSA. Trimming removed 1 base from V and 4 bases from J; junction bases left unmatched: 12. This CDR3 region has 18 residues. CDR3 amino acids: CASSLVSVGTGWNQPQHF. The CDR3 bases are TGTGCCAGCAGCTTAGTATCGGTCGGGACAGGATGGAATCAGCCCCAGCATTTT. Supplemented by reference TRBV7-2 and TRBJ1-5, the full variable domain reads GAGVSQSPSNKVTEKGKDVELRCDPISGHTALYWYRQSLGQGLEFLIYFQGNSAPDKSGLPSDRFSAERTGGSVSTLTIQRTQQEDSAVYLCASSLVSVGTGWNQPQHFGDGTRLSIL.

This clone appeared a few times. V and J are TRBV6-2 or TRBV6-3 and TRBJ2-5, with 11 positions matching TRBD2. Germline CDR1 is MNHEY and CDR2 is SVGEGT. This CDR3 contains 17 residues. Losses at the gene ends were 5 bases for V and 5 bases for J; bases not matched to a gene: 13. CDR3 sequence reads: CASSTTSLAGGLETQYF. The CDR3 nucleotides are TGTGCCAGCAGTACCACCTCTCTAGCGGGGGGCCTCGAGACCCAGTACTTC.

This clone was observed a few times. This chain connects TRBV27 to TRBJ2-4; the match to TRBD1 covers 8 bases. Losses at the gene ends were 6 bases for V and 2 bases for J; bases not matched to a gene: 12. Germline CDR1 MNHEY, CDR2 SMNVEV (reference sequence). This CDR3 contains 17 residues. The CDR3 reads CASSPILTGATKNIQYF. DNA for the CDR3: TGTGCCAGCAGCCCCATCTTGACAGGGGCGACCAAAAACATTCAGTACTTC.

Notes on this clone: The junction does not match germline at one end; this may be a read error. CDR3 sequence reads: CASSSTGTGISGELFF. The DNA for the CDR3 is TGTGCTAGCAGCTCAACCGGGACAGGCATTAGCGGGGAGCTGTTTTTT. J is TRBJ2-2 and V is TRBV7-7, with 8 bases matching TRBD1. There are 16 residues in the CDR3. CDR1 and CDR2 from the germline V gene are SSHAT and FNYEAQ (reference sequence). Drawing the rest from reference TRBV7-7 and TRBJ2-2, the complete variable domain is GAGVSQSPRYKVTKRGQDVTLRCDPISSHATLYWYQQALGQGPEFLTYFNYEAQPDKSGLPSDRFSAERPEGSISTLTIQRTEQRDSAMYRCASSSTGTGISGELFFGEGSRLTVL.

The chain recombines TRBV6-5 with TRBJ1-5, with D possibly being TRBD1 (5 bases). The V end was cut by 0 bases, the J end by 3 bases, with 9 bases between. The CDR3 sequence is 15 residues long. The germline V gene encodes CDR1 MNHEY and CDR2 SVGAGI. DNA for the CDR3: TGTGCCAGCAGTTACTCGGGGCCGATCAATCAGCCCCAGCATTTT. This sequence encodes CASSYSGPINQPQHF.

This chain uses TRBV7-2 with TRBJ1-1, with TRBD1 matching over 7 bases. CDR1 is SGHTA and CDR2 is FQGNSA in the germline V gene. The V and J ends lost 4 bases and 5 bases, in that order; junction bases with no gene match: 10. The CDR3 extends over 15 amino acids. CDR3 bases: TGTGCCAGCAGCTCTTTAGGGGGCGGGGAAACTGAAGCTTTCTTT. Translated, it gives CASSSLGGGETEAFF.

The CDR3 region is CASTLSVGRNEAFF. CDR3 coding DNA: TGTGCCAGCACCCTATCGGTGGGAAGAAATGAAGCTTTCTTT. The gene calls are TRBV6-5 and TRBJ1-1; D is unresolved. The ends were cut back, 7 bases at V and 7 bases at J, with 19 bases in the middle. CDR3 length equals 14 residues. Germline-derived CDR1 and CDR2 are MNHEY and SVGAGI.

The gene calls are TRBV29-1 and TRBJ2-4; 7 nucleotides align to TRBD1. The CDR3 has 15 amino acids. Trimming at V came to 4 bases and at J to 7 bases, leaving 13 bases not matched to a gene. Germline assignment: CDR1 SQVTM and CDR2 ANQGSEA. The CDR3 region has the DNA TGCAGCGTTGTATCCTCGGAGACAGGGTACAACATTCAGTACTTC. It is translated as CSVVSSETGYNIQYF. The full variable domain, in which reference TRBV29-1 and TRBJ2-4 provide the parts outside the CDR3, is SAVISQKPSRDICQRGTSLTIQCQVDSQVTMMFWYRQQPGQSLTLIATANQGSEATYESGFVIDKFPISRPNLTFSTLTVSNMSPEDSSIYLCSVVSSETGYNIQYFGAGTRLSVL.

V gene TRBV2 combines with J gene TRBJ2-1, with TRBD2 identical over 11 bases. Germline V gene data show CDR1 as SNHLY and CDR2 as FYNNEI. Trimming at V came to 7 bases and at J to 10 bases, leaving 9 bases not matched to a gene. This CDR3 is 14 amino acids long. As DNA, the CDR3 is TGTGCCAGCACTAGCGGGGGGCTGTTTCCAGAGCAGTTCTTC. Its translation is CASTSGGLFPEQFF.

The chain joins TRBV5-1 to TRBJ2-3; 9 bases align to TRBD2. Germline trimming cut 0 bases from V and 3 bases from J; bases unmatched to any gene: 8. Germline assignment: CDR1 SGHRS and CDR2 YFSETQ. The CDR3 spans 17 residues. CDR3 bases: TGCGCCAGCAGCTTGGGCCCCCGGGCGGGGGGGACAGATACGCAGTATTTT. This codes for CASSLGPRAGGTDTQYF.

This clone was seen only a few times. The chain is built from TRBV4-2 and TRBJ2-2, with 9 nucleotides matching TRBD2. The CDR3 spans 17 residues. J was trimmed by 5 bases and V by 0 bases; bases with no gene match: 7. Germline CDR1 and CDR2: LGHNA and YNFKEQ. The CDR3 DNA is TGTGCCAGCAGCCAAGAGGTGGCGGGGGGGCGAACCGGGGAGCTGTTTTTT. Protein: CASSQEVAGGRTGELFF.

The CDR3 DNA follows: TGTGCCAGCAGCCAAGAAATAGGAGGGAAAGATACGCAGTATTTT. The encoded protein is CASSQEIGGKDTQYF. The chain has TRBV3-1 (or the pseudogene TRBV3-2) and TRBJ2-3, with a possible D match to TRBD2 (6 bases). V was clipped by 0 bases and J by 5 bases, with 12 bases between them. This CDR3 has 15 amino acids. The germline V gene encodes CDR1 LGHDT and CDR2 YNNKEL (reference sequence).

The rearrangement uses TRBV3-1 (or the pseudogene TRBV3-2) and TRBJ2-7, with D perhaps matching TRBD1 (6 bases). The CDR3 has 13 residues. The germline V gene encodes CDR1 LGHDT and CDR2 YNNKEL (reference sequence). Deletions cut 3 bases from V and 4 bases from J, with 10 bases between. The CDR3 DNA sequence: TGTGCCAGCAGCCACGGCACAGGGTACGAGCAGTACGTC. It translates to CASSHGTGYEQYV.

The chain carries TRBV18 and TRBJ2-2, with a possible D match to TRBD1 (6 bases). V lost 0 bases to trimming and J lost 6 bases, with 17 bases between them. The CDR3 totals 17 residues. Germline CDR1 KGHSH, CDR2 LQKENI. As DNA, the CDR3 is TGTGCCAGCTCACCACCGGGCAGGGGCAAGATAGCCGGGGAGCTGTTTTTT. Translating gives CASSPPGRGKIAGELFF.

J is TRBJ1-2 and V is TRBV7-8; maybe TRBD1 (5 bases). The CDR3 length is 15 residues. The germline V gene encodes CDR1 SGHVS and CDR2 FQNEAQ. V was trimmed by 1 base and J by 4 bases, leaving 13 bases between them. CDR3 loop: CASSLDGGAGYGYTF. In nucleotides, the CDR3 is TGTGCCAGCAGCTTAGACGGAGGGGCGGGCTATGGCTACACCTTC.

This chain links TRBV7-3 with TRBJ2-2; maybe TRBD1 (6 bases). V shed 0 bases and J shed 4 bases, with 15 bases lying between them. The CDR3 extends over 17 amino acids. Germline-derived CDR1 and CDR2 are SGHTA and FQGTGA. In DNA form, the CDR3 reads TGTGCCAGCAGCTTAACGGGGGCAGGGTCGGCCACCGGGGAGCTGTTTTTT. Amino acids: CASSLTGAGSATGELFF.

The V and J genes are TRBV5-1 and TRBJ2-3, with 9 bases aligning to TRBD2. Germline V gene data show CDR1 as SGHRS and CDR2 as YFSETQ. The CDR3 sequence is 16 residues long. The V and J ends lost 3 bases and 0 bases, in that order; junction bases with no gene match: 5. The CDR3 bases are TGCGCCAGCAGCTACAGGACTAGCGCAAGCACAGATACGCAGTATTTT. The encoded protein is CASSYRTSASTDTQYF.

The V call is TRBV5-6, the J call TRBJ2-7; the D gene is possibly TRBD1 (6 bases). Per germline, CDR1 SGHDT and CDR2 YYEEEE. The V end was cut by 1 base, the J end by 4 bases, with 12 bases between. The CDR3 runs 14 residues. Here the CDR3 DNA reads TGTGCCAGCAGCTTGAGGGGGTTTGGGTACGAGCAGTACGTC. The encoded protein is CASSLRGFGYEQYV.

The chain couples TRBV11-2 to TRBJ2-3, with D uncertain. V was cut by 5 bases and J by 5 bases, with 5 bases left in between. The germline V gene encodes CDR1 SGHAT and CDR2 FQNNGV. The CDR3 has 11 amino acids. The CDR3 DNA reads as TGTGCCAGCAGCCGAGAAGATACGCAGTATTTT. Translating it yields CASSREDTQYF.

The genes are TRBV19 and TRBJ1-3; 8 bases map to TRBD1. Germline CDR1 reads LNHDA; CDR2 reads SQIVND (reference sequence). V lost 3 bases, J lost 0 bases, and 4 bases stayed unmatched. The CDR3 sequence is 16 residues long. CDR3 in DNA: TGTGCCAGTAGTATGCGGACAGGGAGCTCTGGAAACACCATATATTTT. Amino acids: CASSMRTGSSGNTIYF.

The J gene is TRBJ2-7, the V gene TRBV11-1; D ambiguous. The CDR3 is made up of 13 amino acids. Germline V gene sequence: CDR1 SGHAT, CDR2 FQDESV (reference sequence). The V and J ends lost 3 bases and 2 bases respectively, with 8 bases between them. This CDR3 reads CASSFSEPYEQYV. CDR3 nucleotide sequence: TGTGCCAGCAGCTTTTCGGAACCCTACGAGCAGTACGTC.

This clone occurred once. This chain connects TRBV12-5 to TRBJ1-2, with 7 bases matching TRBD1. The CDR3 runs 14 residues. Per germline, CDR1 LGHNT and CDR2 FRNRAP. After removal of 0 bases from V and 7 bases from J, the junction contained 5 bases not matched to a gene. The CDR3 protein is CASGLVPGQFGYTF. The CDR3 nucleotides are TGTGCTAGTGGTTTGGTACCGGGACAGTTTGGCTACACCTTC.

The chain couples TRBV5-4 to TRBJ2-3; possible D gene TRBD2, 6 bases. The V gene's germline CDR1 is SGHNT and CDR2 YYREEE (reference sequence). This CDR3 is 16 amino acids long. V was shortened by 4 bases and J by 10 bases, with 25 bases between the two germline ends. Here the CDR3 DNA reads TGTGCCAGCAGCCACCTCCGGGACTTCACGCTGAGTGCGCAGTATTTT. Amino acids: CASSHLRDFTLSAQYF.

This chain links TRBV27 with TRBJ2-5; D remains ambiguous. Germline V gene lookup returns CDR1 MNHEY and CDR2 SMNVEV (reference sequence). V lost 1 base and J 2 bases, leaving 14 bases between the germline ends. This CDR3 region has 16 residues. The CDR3 region has the DNA TGTGCCAGCAGTTTATTCGGCGGTCCTGTACAAGAGACCCAGTACTTC. Protein: CASSLFGGPVQETQYF.